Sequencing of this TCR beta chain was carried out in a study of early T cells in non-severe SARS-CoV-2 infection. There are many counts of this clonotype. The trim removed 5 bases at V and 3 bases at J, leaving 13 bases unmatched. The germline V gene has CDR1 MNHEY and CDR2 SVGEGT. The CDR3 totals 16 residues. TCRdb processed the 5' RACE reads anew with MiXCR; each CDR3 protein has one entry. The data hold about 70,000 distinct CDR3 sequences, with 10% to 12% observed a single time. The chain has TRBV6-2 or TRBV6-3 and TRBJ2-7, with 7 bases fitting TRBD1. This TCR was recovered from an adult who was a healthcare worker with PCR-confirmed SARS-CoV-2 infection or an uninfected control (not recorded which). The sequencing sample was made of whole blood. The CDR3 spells CASSEGWGQSIYEQYF. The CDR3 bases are TGTGCCAGCAGTGAAGGATGGGGACAGTCGATCTACGAGCAGTACTTC.